This T cell receptor (beta chain) comes out of a study of blood T cell repertoires in COVID-19. Sequenced by immunoSEQ multiplex PCR; TCRdb stores in-frame clones only, minus some. This table has fewer than 250,000 clones, about 90% appearing once. This clone has only one observation. This CDR3 spans 15 amino acids. V dropped 0 bases and J dropped 10 bases, with 13 bases sitting between them. Germline assignment: CDR1 SGHTA and CDR2 FQGTGA. The sequencing input was peripheral blood. The gene calls are TRBV7-3 and TRBJ1-6, with D possibly matching TRBD1 (5 bases). This sequence was found in an older woman with acute or convalescent COVID-19. The CDR3 region is CASSLTAQGGSPLHF. CDR3 bases: TGTGCCAGCAGCTTAACCGCCCAGGGCGGCTCACCCCTCCACTTT.